The 11 T cell receptor beta chains presented below share a single source sample, sequenced in a study of CXCR3-negative and CXCR3-positive naive CD8 T cells. UMI labels and 5' RACE were used to prepare the TRB cDNA libraries. TCRdb reworked the 5' RACE reads into one entry per CDR3 protein, no DNA. This table holds roughly 56,000 distinct CDR3 sequences. The sequenced sample was naive CXCR3- CD8+ T cells from blood. Specified subset: CD45RO-CCR7+CD27+CD95- naive CD8+ T cells lacking CXCR3 (TNR3-). All receptors come from a human donor in good health. Some clones in this sample may be carry-over from other donors' samples.

The chain has TRBV7-7 and TRBJ1-1; as DNA is missing, the TRBD1 call by TCRdb cannot be tested. Germline V gene data show CDR1 as SSHAT and CDR2 as FNYEAQ (reference sequence). The length of the CDR3 is 17 residues. CDR3 amino acids: CASSVRDRGLGNTEAFF. Complete variable domain (other parts from reference TRBV7-7 and TRBJ1-1): GAGVSQSPRYKVTKRGQDVTLRCDPISSHATLYWYQQALGQGPEFLTYFNYEAQPDKSGLPSDRFSAERPEGSISTLTIQRTEQRDSAMYRCASSVRDRGLGNTEAFFGQGTRLTVV.

The V and J genes are TRBV7-9 and TRBJ1-2; TCRdb's assignment of TRBD1 cannot be checked, as there is no DNA. This CDR3 has 17 residues. Germline CDR1 reads SEHNR; CDR2 reads FQNEAQ (reference sequence). The CDR3: CATTALTGGAGTNGYTF.

This chain's CDR3 is CASSWGGRTEAFF. This chain uses TRBV11-2 with TRBJ1-1. The CDR3 length is 13 residues. Germline CDR1 is SGHAT and CDR2 is FQNNGV.

The V gene is TRBV14, the J gene TRBJ2-1; TCRdb's D call of TRBD1 is untestable without DNA. The V gene's germline CDR1 is SGHDN and CDR2 FVKESK. CDR3 size: 13 residues. This CDR3 reads CASLQGYSNEQFF.

The genes are TRBV6-1 and TRBJ2-1; TCRdb gives TRBD1 as the D gene, but with no DNA this cannot be confirmed. This CDR3 region has 16 residues. Per germline, CDR1 MNHNS and CDR2 SASEGT. CDR3 loop: CASSQWSQGLRNEQFF.

CDR3 amino acids: CSVEGVGITYNEQFF. This chain uses TRBV29-1 with TRBJ2-1. Germline CDR1 reads SQVTM; CDR2 reads ANQGSEA. The CDR3 is 15 residues long.

The rearrangement uses TRBV20-1 and TRBJ2-7. This CDR3 is built from 14 residues. The V gene's germline CDR1 is DFQATT and CDR2 SNEGSKA (reference sequence). The CDR3 sequence: CSARDPESTYEQYF.

V and J are TRBV11-2 and TRBJ2-3; the TCRdb call, TRBD1, lacks DNA for checking. Germline V CDR1 and CDR2: SGHAT, FQNNGV. The CDR3 sequence is 17 residues long. CDR3 loop: CASSSPGGALGSDTQYF.

The V gene is TRBV19, the J gene TRBJ2-7; lacking DNA, the TRBD1 call made by TCRdb goes unchecked. CDR1 and CDR2 from the germline V gene are LNHDA and SQIVND (reference sequence). The CDR3 runs 15 residues. CDR3 in amino acids: CASSNRDRVPYEQYF.

The chain couples TRBV6-2 or TRBV6-3 to TRBJ2-7. The CDR3 length is 12 residues. Germline CDR1 is MNHEY and CDR2 is SVGEGT. CDR3 amino acids: CASSYGPYEQYF.

V is TRBV6-2 or TRBV6-3 and J is TRBJ2-7; as DNA is missing, the TRBD2 call by TCRdb cannot be tested. The CDR3 extends over 14 amino acids. Germline V gene data show CDR1 as MNHEY and CDR2 as SVGEGT. CDR3 sequence: CASSLSGGADEQYF.